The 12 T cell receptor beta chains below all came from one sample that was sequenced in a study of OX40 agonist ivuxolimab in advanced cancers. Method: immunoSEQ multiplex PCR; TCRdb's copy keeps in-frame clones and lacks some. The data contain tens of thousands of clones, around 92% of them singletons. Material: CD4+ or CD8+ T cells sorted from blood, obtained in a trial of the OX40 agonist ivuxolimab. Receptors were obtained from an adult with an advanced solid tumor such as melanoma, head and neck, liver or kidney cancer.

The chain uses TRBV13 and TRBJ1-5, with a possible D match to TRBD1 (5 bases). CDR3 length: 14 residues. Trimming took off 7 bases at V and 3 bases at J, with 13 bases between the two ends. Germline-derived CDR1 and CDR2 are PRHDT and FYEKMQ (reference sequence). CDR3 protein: CASTQRGYNQPQHF. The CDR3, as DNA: TGTGCCAGCACCCAGAGGGGTTACAATCAGCCCCAGCATTTT.

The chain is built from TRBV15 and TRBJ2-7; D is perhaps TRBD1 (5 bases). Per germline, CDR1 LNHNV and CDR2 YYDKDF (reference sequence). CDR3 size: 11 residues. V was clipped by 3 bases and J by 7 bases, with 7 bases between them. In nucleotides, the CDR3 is TGTGCCACCAGCAGCCGACAGGAGCAGTACTTC. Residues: CATSSRQEQYF.

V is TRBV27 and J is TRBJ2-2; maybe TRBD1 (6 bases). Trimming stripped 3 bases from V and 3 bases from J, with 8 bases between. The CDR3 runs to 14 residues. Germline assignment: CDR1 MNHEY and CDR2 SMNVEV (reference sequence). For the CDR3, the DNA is TGTGCCAGCAGTTTGGACAGATACACCGGGGAGCTGTTTTTT. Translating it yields CASSLDRYTGELFF.

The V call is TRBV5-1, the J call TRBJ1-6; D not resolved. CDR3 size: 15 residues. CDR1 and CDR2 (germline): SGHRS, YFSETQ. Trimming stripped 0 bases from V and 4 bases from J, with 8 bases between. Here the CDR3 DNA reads TGCGCCAGCAGCTTGGAAGGAAAATATAATTCACCCCTCCACTTT. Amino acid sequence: CASSLEGKYNSPLHF.

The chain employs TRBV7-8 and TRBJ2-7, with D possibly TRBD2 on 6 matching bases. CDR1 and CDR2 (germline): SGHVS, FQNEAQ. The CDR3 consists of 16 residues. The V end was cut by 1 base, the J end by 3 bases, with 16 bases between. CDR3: CASSLDPGEGSYEQYF. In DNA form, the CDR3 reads TGTGCCAGCAGCTTAGATCCGGGAGAGGGGAGCTACGAGCAGTACTTC.

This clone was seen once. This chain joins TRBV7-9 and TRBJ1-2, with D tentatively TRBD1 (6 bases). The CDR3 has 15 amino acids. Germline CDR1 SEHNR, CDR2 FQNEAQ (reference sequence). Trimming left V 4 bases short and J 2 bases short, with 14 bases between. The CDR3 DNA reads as TGTGCCAGCAGCTCCGATCAGCAGGGGAACTATGGCTACACCTTC. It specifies CASSSDQQGNYGYTF.

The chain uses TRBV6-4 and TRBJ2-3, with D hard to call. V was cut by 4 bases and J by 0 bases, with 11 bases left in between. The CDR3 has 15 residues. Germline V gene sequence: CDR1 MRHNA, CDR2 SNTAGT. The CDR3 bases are TGTGCCAGCAGTGCGTCAACGACTAGCACAGATACGCAGTATTTT. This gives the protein CASSASTTSTDTQYF.

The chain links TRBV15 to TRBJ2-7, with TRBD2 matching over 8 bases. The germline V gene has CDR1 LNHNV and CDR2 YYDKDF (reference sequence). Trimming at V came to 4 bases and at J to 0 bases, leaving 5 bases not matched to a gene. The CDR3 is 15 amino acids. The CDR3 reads CATSTQLAASYEQYF. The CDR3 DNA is TGTGCCACCAGCACTCAACTAGCGGCCTCCTACGAGCAGTACTTC.

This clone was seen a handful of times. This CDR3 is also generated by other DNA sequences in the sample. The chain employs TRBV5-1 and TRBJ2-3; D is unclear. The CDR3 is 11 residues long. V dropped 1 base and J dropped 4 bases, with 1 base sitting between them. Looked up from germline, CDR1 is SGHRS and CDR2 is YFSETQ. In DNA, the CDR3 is TGCGCCAGCAGCTTGTCAGATACGCAGTATTTT. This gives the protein CASSLSDTQYF.

CDR3: CAISEPTKLALSYNEQFF. The CDR3 nucleotides read TGTGCCATCAGTGAACCCACGAAACTAGCACTATCCTACAATGAGCAGTTCTTC. This chain uses TRBV10-3 with TRBJ2-1, with D tentatively TRBD2 (6 bases). The germline gives CDR1 ENHRY, CDR2 SYGVKD. The CDR3 is 18 amino acids. Trimming pared 3 bases from V and 1 base from J, leaving 19 bases between.

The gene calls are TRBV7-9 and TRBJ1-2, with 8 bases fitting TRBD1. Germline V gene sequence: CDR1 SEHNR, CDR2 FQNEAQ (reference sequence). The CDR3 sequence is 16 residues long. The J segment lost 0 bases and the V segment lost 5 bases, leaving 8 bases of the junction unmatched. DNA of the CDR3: TGTGCCAGCAGCGGAATCCGGGACAGGTCTAACTATGGCTACACCTTC. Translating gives CASSGIRDRSNYGYTF.

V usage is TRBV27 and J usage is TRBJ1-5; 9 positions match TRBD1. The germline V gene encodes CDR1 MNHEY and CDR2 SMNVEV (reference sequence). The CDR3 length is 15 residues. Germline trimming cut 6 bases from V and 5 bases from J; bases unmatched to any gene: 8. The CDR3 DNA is TGTGCCAGCAGGTCAGGGGACAGGGCCCATCAGCCCCAGCATTTT. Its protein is CASRSGDRAHQPQHF.